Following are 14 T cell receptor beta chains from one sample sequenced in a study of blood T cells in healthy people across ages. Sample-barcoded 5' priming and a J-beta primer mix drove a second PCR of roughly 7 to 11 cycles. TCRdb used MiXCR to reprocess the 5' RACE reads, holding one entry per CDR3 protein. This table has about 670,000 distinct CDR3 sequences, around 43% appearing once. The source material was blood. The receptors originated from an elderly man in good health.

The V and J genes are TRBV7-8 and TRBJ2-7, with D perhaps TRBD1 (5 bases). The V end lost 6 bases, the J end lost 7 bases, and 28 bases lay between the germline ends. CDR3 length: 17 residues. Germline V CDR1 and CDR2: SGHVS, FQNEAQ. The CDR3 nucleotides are TGTGCCAGCAGGACAACCCCAGCGTCAGGGTCCTACAATGAGCAGTACTTC. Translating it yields CASRTTPASGSYNEQYF.

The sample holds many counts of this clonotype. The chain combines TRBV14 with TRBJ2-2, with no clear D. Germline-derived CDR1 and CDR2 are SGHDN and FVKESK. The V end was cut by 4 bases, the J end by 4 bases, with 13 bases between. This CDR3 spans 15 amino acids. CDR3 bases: TGTGCCAGCAGCCCAGACGGGTTCCGCACCGGGGAGCTGTTTTTT. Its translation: CASSPDGFRTGELFF. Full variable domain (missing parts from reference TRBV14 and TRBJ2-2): EAGVTQFPSHSVIEKGQTVTLRCDPISGHDNLYWYRRVMGKEIKFLLHFVKESKQDESGMPNNRFLAERTGGTYSTLKVQPAELEDSGVYFCASSPDGFRTGELFFGEGSRLTVL.

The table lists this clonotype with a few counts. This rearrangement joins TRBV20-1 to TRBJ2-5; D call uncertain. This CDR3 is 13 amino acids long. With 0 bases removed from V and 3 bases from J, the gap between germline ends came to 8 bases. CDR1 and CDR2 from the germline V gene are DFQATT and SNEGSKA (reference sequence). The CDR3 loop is CSARDGREETQYF. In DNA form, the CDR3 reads TGCAGTGCTAGAGATGGCAGAGAAGAGACCCAGTACTTC.

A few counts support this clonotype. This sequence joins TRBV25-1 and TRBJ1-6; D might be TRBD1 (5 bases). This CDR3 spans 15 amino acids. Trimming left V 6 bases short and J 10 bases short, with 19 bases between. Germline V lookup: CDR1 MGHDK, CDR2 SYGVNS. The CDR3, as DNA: TGTGCCAGCAGCCCGGTAGATGGGGGGACCTCACCCCTCCACTTT. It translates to CASSPVDGGTSPLHF.

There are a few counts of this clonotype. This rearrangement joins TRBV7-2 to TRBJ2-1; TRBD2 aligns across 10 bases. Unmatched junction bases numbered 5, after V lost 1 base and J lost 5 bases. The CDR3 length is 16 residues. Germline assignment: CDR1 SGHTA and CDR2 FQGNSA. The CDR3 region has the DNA TGTGCCAGCAGCTTAGAGGGGACTAGCGTAAACAATGAGCAGTTCTTC. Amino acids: CASSLEGTSVNNEQFF.

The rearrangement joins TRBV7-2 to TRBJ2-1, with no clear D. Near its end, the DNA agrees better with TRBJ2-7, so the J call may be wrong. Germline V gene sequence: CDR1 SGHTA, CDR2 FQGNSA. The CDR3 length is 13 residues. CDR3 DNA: TGTGCCAGCAGCTCCACCCAGGCGGTAGAGCAGTACTTC. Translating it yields CASSSTQAVEQYF.

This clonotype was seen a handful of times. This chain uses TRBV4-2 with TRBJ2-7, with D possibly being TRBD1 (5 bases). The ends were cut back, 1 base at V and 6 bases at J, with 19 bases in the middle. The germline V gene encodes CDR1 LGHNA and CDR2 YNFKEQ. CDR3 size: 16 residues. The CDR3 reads CASSQAEGQGVGEQYF. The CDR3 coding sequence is TGTGCCAGCAGCCAAGCGGAAGGGCAGGGCGTCGGCGAGCAGTACTTC.

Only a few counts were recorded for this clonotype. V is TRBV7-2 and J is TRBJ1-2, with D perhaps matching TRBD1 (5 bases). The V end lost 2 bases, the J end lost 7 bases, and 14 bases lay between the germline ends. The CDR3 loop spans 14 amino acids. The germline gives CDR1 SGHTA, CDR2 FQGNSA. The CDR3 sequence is CASSLSPIGGGYTF. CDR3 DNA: TGTGCCAGCAGCTTAAGCCCGATCGGGGGTGGCTACACCTTC.

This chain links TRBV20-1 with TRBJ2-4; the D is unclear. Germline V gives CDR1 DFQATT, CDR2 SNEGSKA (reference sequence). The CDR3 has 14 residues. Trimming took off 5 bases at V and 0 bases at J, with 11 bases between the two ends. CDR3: CSADARTAKNIQYF. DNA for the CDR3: TGCAGTGCTGACGCCAGGACAGCCAAAAACATTCAGTACTTC.

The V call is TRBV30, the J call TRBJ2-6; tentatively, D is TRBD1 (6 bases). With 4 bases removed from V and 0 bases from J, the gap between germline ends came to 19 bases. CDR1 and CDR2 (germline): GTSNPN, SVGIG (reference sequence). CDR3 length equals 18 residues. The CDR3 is CAWIHSRTVSSGANVLTF. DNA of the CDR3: TGTGCCTGGATTCACTCCAGGACAGTGAGCTCTGGGGCCAACGTCCTGACTTTC.

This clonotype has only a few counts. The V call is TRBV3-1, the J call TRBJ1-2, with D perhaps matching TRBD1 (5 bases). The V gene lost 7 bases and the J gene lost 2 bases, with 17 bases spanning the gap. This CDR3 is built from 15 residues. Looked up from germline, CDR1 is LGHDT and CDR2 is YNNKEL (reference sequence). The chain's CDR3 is CASTTGRGYNYGYTF. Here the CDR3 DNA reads TGTGCCAGCACCACCGGGCGGGGGTACAACTATGGCTACACCTTC.

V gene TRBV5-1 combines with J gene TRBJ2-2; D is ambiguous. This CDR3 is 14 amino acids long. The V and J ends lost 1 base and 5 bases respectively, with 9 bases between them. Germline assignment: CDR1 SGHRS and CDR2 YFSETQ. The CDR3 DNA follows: TGCGCCAGCAGCTTGAGTGGATGGACCGGGGAGCTGTTTTTT. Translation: CASSLSGWTGELFF.

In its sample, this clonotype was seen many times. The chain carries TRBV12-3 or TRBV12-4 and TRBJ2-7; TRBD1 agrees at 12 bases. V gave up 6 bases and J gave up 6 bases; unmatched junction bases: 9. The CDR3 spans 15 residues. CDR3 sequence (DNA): TGTGCCAGCAGGTCGCACGGGACAGGGGGCTCCGAGCAGTACTTC. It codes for CASRSHGTGGSEQYF.

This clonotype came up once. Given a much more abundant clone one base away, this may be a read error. CDR3 in DNA: TGTGCCAGCAGCTCCTCGGGACTAGCAGGGTACGAGCAGTACTTC. Translation: CASSSSGLAGYEQYF. The chain combines TRBV7-9 with TRBJ2-7; 9 nucleotides agree with TRBD2. V lost 4 bases, J lost 4 bases, and 8 bases stayed unmatched. The CDR3 length is 15 residues. The germline CDR1 and CDR2 sequences are SEHNR and FQNEAQ (reference sequence).